Below, 10 T cell receptor beta chains from the same sample are listed, as sequenced in a study of shared clonotypes between healthy human individuals. Some clones are missing from TCRdb's copy, which holds only in-frame ones; the method was immunoSEQ multiplex PCR. The sample lists 2 million to 2.5 million clones; 90% to 96% were seen once. What was sequenced was naive CD4+ T cells sorted from blood. Subset given: CD45RA+ positively selected. The receptor set was obtained from a man between 18 and 35 years old in good health.

The chain links TRBV23-1 to TRBJ2-7; D assignment may be TRBD1 or TRBD2 (5 bases each). TRBV23-1 is an ORF, with its function uncertain. CDR3 size: 17 residues. V lost 7 bases to trimming and J lost 1 base, with 23 bases between them. CDR3 residues: CASTQTPGNRSSYEQYF. The DNA for the CDR3 is TGCGCCAGCACTCAGACCCCGGGGAACAGGTCTTCCTACGAGCAGTACTTC.

The J gene is TRBJ2-4, the V gene TRBV11-2, with unresolved D. The V end was cut by 11 bases, the J end by 9 bases, with 23 bases between. CDR1 and CDR2 (germline): SGHAT, FQNNGV. The CDR3 spans 14 residues. In nucleotides, the CDR3 is TGTGCCTCCATGCCACGGGCGGTAGGAAGCATTCAGTACTTC. Amino acids: CASMPRAVGSIQYF.

This chain uses TRBV6-5 with TRBJ2-5, with a possible D match to TRBD1 (5 bases). There are 13 residues in the CDR3. The V gene lost 6 bases and the J gene lost 1 base, with 9 bases spanning the gap. From germline, CDR1 is MNHEY and CDR2 SVGAGI. CDR3 sequence (DNA): TGTGCCAGCAGACCAGGGCCCCAAGAGACCCAGTACTTC. It is translated as CASRPGPQETQYF.

This clone was detected only a few times. Other nucleotide sequences in the sample specify the same CDR3. This sequence joins TRBV19 and TRBJ1-5; D is unclear. Germline lookup yields CDR1 LNHDA and CDR2 SQIVND (reference sequence). CDR3 length: 12 residues. The germline V and J ends were trimmed by 3 bases and 7 bases, with 7 bases remaining between them. CDR3 coding DNA: TGTGCCAGTAGTATCCCGGGCCAGCCCCAGCATTTT. It encodes CASSIPGQPQHF.

V and J are TRBV6-6 and TRBJ2-3; 9 bases fit TRBD2. The length of the CDR3 is 14 residues. V gave up 7 bases and J gave up 5 bases; unmatched junction bases: 7. The germline CDR1 and CDR2 sequences are MNHNY and SVGAGI (reference sequence). The CDR3 DNA follows: TGTGCCAGCACCGTAGCGGGAGTTGGAGATACGCAGTATTTT. It yields the protein CASTVAGVGDTQYF.

The rearrangement joins TRBV5-1 to TRBJ2-3, with D perhaps TRBD1 (5 bases). V was cut by 0 bases and J by 4 bases, with 9 bases left in between. Germline V gene lookup returns CDR1 SGHRS and CDR2 YFSETQ. CDR3 length: 14 residues. CDR3 region: CASSLGTGSDTQYF. The DNA for the CDR3 is TGCGCCAGCAGCTTGGGAACAGGCTCAGATACGCAGTATTTT.

V is TRBV25-1 and J is TRBJ2-2; D possibly corresponds to TRBD1 (5 bases). CDR1 MGHDK and CDR2 SYGVNS come from the germline V gene. Trimming removed 3 bases at V and 3 bases at J, with 8 bases between. The CDR3 contains 14 residues. CDR3 loop: CASSEGRDTGELFF. Written as DNA, the CDR3 is TGTGCCAGCAGTGAGGGCAGGGACACCGGGGAGCTGTTTTTT.

This chain connects TRBV30 to TRBJ2-5; D is unclear. CDR1 and CDR2 from the germline V gene are GTSNPN and SVGIG (reference sequence). The CDR3 runs to 14 residues. With 2 bases removed from V and 1 base from J, the gap between germline ends came to 11 bases. Here the CDR3 reads CAWSQDLFQETQYF. The CDR3 bases are TGTGCCTGGAGTCAGGACCTATTCCAAGAGACCCAGTACTTC.

The J gene is TRBJ2-3, the V gene TRBV5-1; a possible D gene is TRBD1 (5 bases). V was cut by 3 bases and J by 3 bases, with 8 bases left in between. CDR3 size: 13 residues. The germline V gene has CDR1 SGHRS and CDR2 YFSETQ. Here the CDR3 reads CASSSRQTDTQYF. In DNA, the CDR3 is TGCGCCAGCAGCTCCAGACAGACAGATACGCAGTATTTT.

The genes are TRBV9 and TRBJ2-5; 11 bases are a match to TRBD2. Germline CDR1 and CDR2: SGDLS and YYNGEE. Unmatched junction bases numbered 12, after V lost 4 bases and J lost 1 base. The CDR3 runs to 18 residues. The CDR3 loop reads CASSPLVRLAGFQETQYF. In nucleotides, the CDR3 is TGTGCCAGCAGCCCCCTGGTCCGACTAGCGGGGTTCCAAGAGACCCAGTACTTC.